This TCR beta chain originates from a study of T-cell memory formation after mild COVID-19. Study-wide points: There were some responding clones in pre-infection memory, which suggested that cross-reactive memory had joined. Mostly located in CM and EM were contracting CD4+ clones, with contracting CD8+ clones located in EMRA.

In regard to this clonotype: Its specificity is unknown.

The CDR3 is 16 amino acids. Germline CDR1 and CDR2: GTSNPN and SVGIG (reference sequence). V was cut by 2 bases and J by 0 bases, with 13 bases left in between. MiXCR, run by TCRdb on the 5' RACE reads, gives a single entry per CDR3 protein. The sample lists 450,000 to 650,000 distinct CDR3 sequences; less than 25% were seen once. Sequencing was carried out using PBMCs or a T cell subset sorted from them (not recorded which). The rearrangement uses TRBV30 and TRBJ1-4; D unclear. This TCR came from an adult woman who had mild COVID-19 (a few samples of this study predate the infection). Cell type and time point are not known. CDR3 bases: TGTGCCTGGAGTTCTGGTCAACCCGCAACTAATGAAAAACTGTTTTTT. It translates to CAWSSGQPATNEKLFF.